The sequence of this TCR beta chain was determined in a study of graft-versus-host responses after intestinal transplantation. Points from the study as a whole: Recipient marrow showed GvH clones, some seen first in ileum or blood. Maximum circulating GvH clone levels tracked with early post-transplant HvG decreases.

V lost 4 bases, J lost 7 bases, and 4 bases stayed unmatched. The CDR3 sequence is 14 residues long. CDR1 and CDR2 from the germline V gene are KGHSH and LQKENI. Processing released intraepithelial and lamina propria lymphocytes from the graft tissue. Clones were sequenced by immunoSEQ multiplex PCR, and TCRdb holds only the in-frame ones, with some missing. The sample contains about 5,000 clones, around 86% of which appear only once. This clone is a singleton in its sample. What it recognizes is unknown. This chain joins TRBV18 and TRBJ1-6; TRBD1 matches at 7 bases. The clonotype comes from a human patient who received an intestinal transplant, so some T cells may come from the graft donor. The specimen was ileum tissue, collected 156 days after intestinal transplant. The CDR3 DNA is TGTGCCAGCTCACGAGACAGGGAGAATTCACCCCTCCACTTT. Encoded protein: CASSRDRENSPLHF.